This TCR beta chain was observed in a study of cytomegalovirus exposure and HLA in healthy donors. The CDR3 runs to 15 residues. With 5 bases clipped from V and 5 bases from J, the junction kept 9 bases outside the gene matches. Germline CDR1 SEHNR, CDR2 FQNEAQ (reference sequence). With respect to this clone: The antigen is undetermined.

Donors sampled were nominally healthy, though unrecorded immune exposures were likely. With 60 Vbeta and 13 Jbeta primers, the PCR was carried out. The protocol was immunoSEQ multiplex PCR, while the TCRdb copy is restricted to in-frame clones and leaves out a portion. The sample records 150,000 to 200,000 clones, around 80% being singletons. Study-wide results and limits: Owing to their indistinguishability, certain V segments, notably TRBV6-2 and TRBV6-3, were excluded.

The sequence derives from a woman aged 50 to 65 in good health and CMV-seropositive. Material: PBMCs. The rearrangement links TRBV7-9 to TRBJ1-1; 9 nucleotides match TRBD1. Here the CDR3 reads CASSPTGGGGTEAFF. The CDR3 coding sequence is TGTGCCAGCAGCCCGACAGGGGGTGGGGGGACTGAAGCTTTCTTT.